Below, 29 T cell receptor beta chains from the same sample are listed, as sequenced in a study of blood T cell repertoires in COVID-19. The protocol was immunoSEQ multiplex PCR, while the TCRdb copy is restricted to in-frame clones and leaves out a portion. The data show hundreds of thousands of clones, with around 85% seen just once and around 9.6% held by the top ten. The specimen was peripheral blood. These receptors all stem from a woman of 80 years or more with acute or convalescent COVID-19.

This clone was seen a single time. An end of the junction does not agree with germline; a read error may underlie this. Here the CDR3 DNA reads TGTGCCAGCAGTTACGGCGAGCGGGGGGACCCGATATTT. Its translation is CASSYGERGDPIF. V usage is TRBV6-5 and J usage is TRBJ2-3, with 9 bases matching TRBD2. CDR3 length: 13 residues. CDR1 MNHEY and CDR2 SVGAGI come from the germline V gene.

This clone is a singleton in its sample. V is TRBV14 and J is TRBJ2-3; D is perhaps TRBD2 (7 bases). V lost 3 bases, J lost 0 bases, and 16 bases lay in between. Germline-derived CDR1 and CDR2 are SGHDN and FVKESK. The CDR3 extends over 17 amino acids. The CDR3 DNA is TGTGCCAGCAGCCACGGCGGGGGCCCTTTTAGCACAGATACGCAGTATTTT. It translates to CASSHGGGPFSTDTQYF.

This clone was counted a few times. CDR3 nucleotide sequence: TGTGCCAGTAGTATAGCCCCGGGGGGTGAAGCTTTCTTT. This codes for CASSIAPGGEAFF. The rearrangement joins TRBV19 to TRBJ1-1; D is perhaps TRBD1 (5 bases). Germline assignment: CDR1 LNHDA and CDR2 SQIVND (reference sequence). The CDR3 runs to 13 residues. V lost 1 base to trimming and J lost 7 bases, with 10 bases between them.

This chain uses TRBV10-1 with TRBJ1-1; no clear D gene. CDR1 is WNHNN, CDR2 SYGVQD, per germline (reference sequence). V gave up 2 bases and J gave up 1 base, with 8 bases separating them. CDR3 length: 14 residues. CDR3 loop: CASSERRGNTEAFF. CDR3 bases: TGCGCCAGCAGTGAGAGGCGGGGGAACACTGAAGCTTTCTTT.

The chain combines TRBV7-2 with TRBJ1-2; D not resolved. Germline CDR1 reads SGHTA; CDR2 reads FQGNSA. V was clipped by 3 bases and J by 6 bases, with 11 bases between them. The CDR3 covers 13 residues. The CDR3 DNA reads TGTGCCAGCAGCTTTCCCCCCTCCGATGGCTACACCTTC. It yields the protein CASSFPPSDGYTF. Complete variable domain (other parts from reference TRBV7-2 and TRBJ1-2): GAGVSQSPSNKVTEKGKDVELRCDPISGHTALYWYRQSLGQGLEFLIYFQGNSAPDKSGLPSDRFSAERTGGSVSTLTIQRTQQEDSAVYLCASSFPPSDGYTFGSGTRLTVV.

The chain is built from TRBV10-3 and TRBJ2-1; the D gene is possibly TRBD1 (6 bases). Germline CDR1 and CDR2: ENHRY and SYGVKD. There are 12 residues in the CDR3. V was clipped by 3 bases and J by 11 bases, with 11 bases between them. The CDR3 region has the DNA TGTGCCATCAGTGAACAGGGAGCCAAGCAGTTCTTC. Its translation is CAISEQGAKQFF.

The chain carries TRBV14 and TRBJ2-1, with a possible D match to TRBD1 (6 bases). V was shortened by 3 bases and J by 9 bases, with 12 bases between the two germline ends. The CDR3 is made up of 13 amino acids. Germline lookup yields CDR1 SGHDN and CDR2 FVKESK. The CDR3 region has the DNA TGTGCCAGCAGCCAGGGGGCTGGGGGTGAGCAGTTCTTC. Its protein is CASSQGAGGEQFF.

The chain is built from TRBV5-1 and TRBJ2-1, with 7 bases aligning to TRBD1. The CDR3 runs to 17 residues. Germline CDR1 and CDR2: SGHRS and YFSETQ. J was trimmed by 0 bases and V by 5 bases; bases with no gene match: 11. The CDR3, as DNA: TGCGCCAGCAGTGTCCCCGTAGGGGACAGCTCCTACAATGAGCAGTTCTTC. The encoded protein is CASSVPVGDSSYNEQFF.

The chain recombines TRBV14 with TRBJ1-2; D call uncertain. V lost 4 bases and J lost 0, with 12 bases in between. The CDR3 has 15 residues. Germline V gene sequence: CDR1 SGHDN, CDR2 FVKESK. For the CDR3, the DNA is TGTGCCAGCAGCCTAAGCTACGAAGCTAACTATGGCTACACCTTC. Translating it yields CASSLSYEANYGYTF.

The chain carries TRBV27 and TRBJ2-5; weak D call: TRBD2 (6 bases). This CDR3 is 15 amino acids long. Germline V gives CDR1 MNHEY, CDR2 SMNVEV (reference sequence). The V and J ends lost 6 bases and 5 bases respectively, with 19 bases between them. This chain's CDR3 is CASRSLGGGSETQYF. DNA for the CDR3: TGTGCCAGCAGGTCGCTCGGGGGTGGCTCGGAGACCCAGTACTTC.

The chain combines TRBV5-4 with TRBJ1-1; 7 bases line up with TRBD1. The V segment lost 4 bases and the J segment 6 bases; nucleotides outside the gene matches: 9. The CDR3 consists of 14 residues. Germline CDR1 and CDR2: SGHNT and YYREEE (reference sequence). CDR3 amino acids: CASSGGGQKPEAFF. CDR3 nucleotides: TGTGCCAGCAGCGGAGGGGGACAGAAGCCTGAAGCTTTCTTT.

V is TRBV2 and J is TRBJ2-3, with a possible D match to TRBD1 (6 bases). Germline V gives CDR1 SNHLY, CDR2 FYNNEI. The V end lost 3 bases, the J end lost 4 bases, and 8 bases lay between the germline ends. The length of the CDR3 is 13 residues. The CDR3 nucleotides read TGTGCCAGCAGTGACAGGGGATCAGATACGCAGTATTTT. Its translation: CASSDRGSDTQYF. The variable domain in full, completed from reference TRBV2 and TRBJ2-3, reads EPEVTQTPSHQVTQMGQEVILRCVPISNHLYFYWYRQILGQKVEFLVSFYNNEISEKSEIFDDQFSVERPDGSNFTLKIRSTKLEDSAMYFCASSDRGSDTQYFGPGTRLTVL.

The chain combines TRBV19 with TRBJ2-7; 7 bases match TRBD1. There are 13 residues in the CDR3. The germline gives CDR1 LNHDA, CDR2 SQIVND (reference sequence). Losses at the gene ends were 4 bases for V and 4 bases for J; bases not matched to a gene: 4. The CDR3 spells CASSSWDRYEQYF. The CDR3 coding sequence is TGTGCCAGTAGTAGTTGGGACAGATACGAGCAGTACTTC.

This clone was counted only a few times. This chain joins TRBV28 and TRBJ1-2; the D is unclear. The V and J ends lost 4 bases and 2 bases respectively, with 20 bases between them. This CDR3 is built from 17 residues. Germline loops: CDR1 MDHEN, CDR2 SYDVKM. The CDR3 coding sequence is TGTGCCAGCAGTTCCCCGGCACAGCCTTCGACAAACTATGGCTACACCTTC. This gives the protein CASSSPAQPSTNYGYTF.

V usage is TRBV18 and J usage is TRBJ1-3, with D tentatively TRBD1 (5 bases). This CDR3 is built from 15 residues. CDR1 is KGHSH, CDR2 LQKENI, per germline. Trimming cost V 4 bases and J 4 bases, with 14 bases left between them. CDR3 nucleotide sequence: TGTGCCAGCTCACGTTCCGGGGGTTCAGGAAACACCATATATTTT. This sequence encodes CASSRSGGSGNTIYF.

This clone was counted a few times. The chain links TRBV7-9 to TRBJ2-3; 9 bases are shared with TRBD1. After removal of 2 bases from V and 2 bases from J, the junction contained 2 bases not matched to a gene. This CDR3 comprises 15 residues. Looked up from germline, CDR1 is SEHNR and CDR2 is FQNEAQ (reference sequence). The CDR3 is CASSLTGGSTDTQYF. For the CDR3, the DNA is TGTGCCAGCAGCTTAACAGGGGGCTCCACAGATACGCAGTATTTT.

CDR3 sequence reads: CAISESLSGGAYNEQFF. The CDR3 DNA reads TGTGCCATCAGTGAGTCCTTGAGCGGGGGGGCCTACAATGAGCAGTTCTTC. The V and J genes are TRBV10-3 and TRBJ2-1; 10 bases fit TRBD2. This CDR3 region has 17 residues. Germline CDR1 and CDR2: ENHRY and SYGVKD. V lost 0 bases and J lost 2; bases outside the gene matches: 4.

This clone was seen only once. The chain uses TRBV4-2 and TRBJ2-3; D gene unclear. The CDR3 length is 13 residues. Between the trimmed V and J ends, which lost 2 bases and 0 bases, there was a span of 3 bases. CDR1 and CDR2 from the germline V gene are LGHNA and YNFKEQ. Here the CDR3 reads CASSQSSTDTQYF. The CDR3 DNA reads TGTGCCAGCAGCCAATCTAGCACAGATACGCAGTATTTT.

V and J are TRBV5-8 and TRBJ2-1, with TRBD1 identical over 9 bases. This CDR3 is built from 18 residues. From germline, CDR1 is SGHTS and CDR2 YDEGEE. Trimming at V came to 0 bases and at J to 6 bases, leaving 13 bases not matched to a gene. Written as DNA, the CDR3 is TGTGCCAGCAGCTTGGGGGGCACCGTACAGGGGGCAGGCAATGAGCAGTTCTTC. Its translation is CASSLGGTVQGAGNEQFF. Full variable domain (remainder filled in from reference TRBV5-8 and TRBJ2-1): EAGVTQSPTHLIKTRGQQATLRCSPISGHTSVYWYQQALGLGLQFLLWYDEGEERNRGNFPPRFSGRQFPNYSSELNVNALELEDSALYLCASSLGGTVQGAGNEQFFGPGTRLTVL.

The V call is TRBV19, the J call TRBJ1-2; 7 bases line up with TRBD1. With V trimmed by 1 base and J by 4 bases, 6 bases remained unmatched. In germline, CDR1 is LNHDA, CDR2 SQIVND (reference sequence). CDR3 size: 15 residues. CDR3 nucleotides: TGTGCCAGTAGTATAGGACAGGGATTCTTCTATGGCTACACCTTC. It is translated as CASSIGQGFFYGYTF.

The chain has TRBV28 and TRBJ2-7; 12 bases map to TRBD1. CDR1 is MDHEN, CDR2 SYDVKM, per germline. Trimming took 2 bases from V and 3 from J; bases not matched to a gene: 8. The CDR3 is 17 amino acids. The CDR3 loop reads CASSLSPGTGGIYEQYF. The CDR3, as DNA: TGTGCCAGCAGTTTAAGCCCAGGGACAGGGGGCATCTACGAGCAGTACTTC.

The chain has TRBV28 and TRBJ1-2, with 7 bases lining up with TRBD1. The CDR3 length is 16 residues. Germline CDR1 MDHEN, CDR2 SYDVKM. The ends lost 5 bases at V and 1 base at J; junction bases unmatched: 10. The CDR3 spells CASSPAGAGGNYGYTF. CDR3 nucleotides: TGTGCCAGCAGTCCTGCCGGAGCAGGGGGTAACTATGGCTACACCTTC.

The chain carries TRBV11-2 and TRBJ1-3; 9 bases map to TRBD1. This CDR3 is 18 amino acids long. CDR1 and CDR2 from the germline V gene are SGHAT and FQNNGV. The V segment lost 6 bases and the J segment 0 bases; nucleotides outside the gene matches: 12. The CDR3 here is CASRGGTTGGRSGNTIYF. CDR3 coding DNA: TGTGCCAGCAGGGGGGGGACCACAGGGGGCCGCTCTGGAAACACCATATATTTT.

V is TRBV5-6 and J is TRBJ1-5, with 7 nucleotides matching TRBD1. There are 14 residues in the CDR3. CDR1 and CDR2 (germline): SGHDT, YYEEEE. The junction had 3 bases not matched to a gene; V was cut back by 4 bases and J by 2 bases. This CDR3 reads CASSNGQGNQPQHF. The CDR3 DNA reads TGTGCCAGCAGCAACGGACAGGGCAATCAGCCCCAGCATTTT.

A single count supports this clone. This chain connects TRBV7-8 to TRBJ1-1, with D tentatively TRBD1 (6 bases). Germline V gene data show CDR1 as SGHVS and CDR2 as FQNEAQ. This CDR3 is built from 16 residues. Deletions cut 5 bases from V and 4 bases from J, with 20 bases between. The CDR3 reads CASSLITGTSGTEAFF. The CDR3 region has the DNA TGTGCCAGCAGCCTGATAACCGGGACAAGCGGCACTGAAGCTTTCTTT.

V is TRBV28 and J is TRBJ2-2, with D maybe TRBD2 (6 bases). Per the germline V gene, CDR1 is MDHEN and CDR2 is SYDVKM. Trimming cost V 4 bases and J 6 bases, with 24 bases left between them. This CDR3 has 18 amino acids. The CDR3 reads CASSSPPVLGGVAGELFF. The DNA of the CDR3 is TGTGCCAGCAGTTCCCCCCCCGTCCTCGGAGGGGTTGCCGGGGAGCTGTTTTTT.

The chain recombines TRBV12-5 with TRBJ2-1; 9 bases match TRBD1. The V segment lost 0 bases and the J segment 8 bases; nucleotides outside the gene matches: 5. This CDR3 is built from 15 residues. Germline CDR1 LGHNT, CDR2 FRNRAP. This CDR3 reads CASGLVDRGRDEQFF. The CDR3 DNA reads as TGTGCTAGTGGTTTGGTGGACAGGGGAAGGGATGAGCAGTTCTTC.

This clone has only a few counts. The genes are TRBV28 and TRBJ1-5; possible D gene TRBD1, 6 bases. Germline CDR1 MDHEN, CDR2 SYDVKM. V was pared by 6 bases and J by 9 bases, with 9 bases between. The CDR3 has 11 amino acids. The chain's CDR3 is CASRGAGPQHF. CDR3 in DNA: TGTGCCAGCAGGGGGGCGGGGCCCCAGCATTTT.

This chain uses TRBV30 with TRBJ1-2; D is possibly TRBD1 (5 bases). The CDR3 loop spans 14 amino acids. The germline V gene has CDR1 GTSNPN and CDR2 SVGIG (reference sequence). Trimming removed 0 bases from V and 6 bases from J, with 14 bases in between. For the CDR3, the DNA is TGTGCCTGGAGTGTACAGGTCCGGGGGAATGGCTACACCTTC. Protein product: CAWSVQVRGNGYTF.